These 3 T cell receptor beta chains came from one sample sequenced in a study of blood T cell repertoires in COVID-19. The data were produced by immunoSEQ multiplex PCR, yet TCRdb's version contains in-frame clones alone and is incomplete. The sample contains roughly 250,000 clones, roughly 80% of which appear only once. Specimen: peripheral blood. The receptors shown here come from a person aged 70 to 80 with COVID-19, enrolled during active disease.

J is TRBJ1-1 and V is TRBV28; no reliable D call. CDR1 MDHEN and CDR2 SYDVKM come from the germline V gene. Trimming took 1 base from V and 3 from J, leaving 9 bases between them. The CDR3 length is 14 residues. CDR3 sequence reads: CASSLFTLDTEAFF. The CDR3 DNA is TGTGCCAGCAGTTTATTTACCCTAGACACTGAAGCTTTCTTT. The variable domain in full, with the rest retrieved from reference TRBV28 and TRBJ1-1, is DVKVTQSSRYLVKRTGEKVFLECVQDMDHENMFWYRQDPGLGLRLIYFSYDVKMKEKGDIPEGYSVSREKKERFSLILESASTNQTSMYLCASSLFTLDTEAFFGQGTRLTVV.

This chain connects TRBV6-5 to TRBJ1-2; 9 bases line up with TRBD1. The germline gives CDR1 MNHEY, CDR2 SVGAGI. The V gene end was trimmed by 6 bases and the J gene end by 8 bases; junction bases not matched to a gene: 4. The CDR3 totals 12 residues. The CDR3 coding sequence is TGTGCCAGCAGAACAGGGGGCAACGGCTACACCTTC. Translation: CASRTGGNGYTF.

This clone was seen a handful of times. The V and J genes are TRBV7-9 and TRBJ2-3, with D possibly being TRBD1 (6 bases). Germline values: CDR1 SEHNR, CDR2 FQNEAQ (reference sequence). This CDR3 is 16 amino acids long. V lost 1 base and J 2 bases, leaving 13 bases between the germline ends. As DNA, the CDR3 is TGTGCCAGCAGCTTAGGTCAGGGGTCCCCCACAGATACGCAGTATTTT. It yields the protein CASSLGQGSPTDTQYF.